A single T cell receptor (beta chain) is shown here with its context. Antigen unknown. This sample is part of a study of shared clonotypes between healthy human individuals. Study results and limitations: Estimated richness values were generally larger in naive subsets than in memory subsets. Only a few donors were included, so the genetic and exposure-history diversity represented was limited.

This CDR3 is 17 amino acids long. Germline CDR1 SGHNT, CDR2 YENEEA. The V end was cut by 0 bases, the J end by 0 bases, with 12 bases between. Donors were healthy HIV-negative adults without recently reported acute infections or vaccinations. Assay: immunoSEQ multiplex PCR; the TCRdb copy retains only in-frame clones and omits some. The sample lists about 2.4 million clones, 93% occurring once. The clonotype was recovered from a man aged 18 to 29 in good health. Some clones in this sample may be carry-over from other donors' samples. The sample was naive CD4+ T cells from PBMCs. Subset denoted: CD45RA+ positively selected. The rearrangement joins TRBV11-3 to TRBJ2-1, with D perhaps TRBD2 (5 bases). The CDR3 DNA is TGTGCCAGCAGCTTAGAAGGTGGAGGCCGCTCCTACAATGAGCAGTTCTTC. It is translated as CASSLEGGGRSYNEQFF.